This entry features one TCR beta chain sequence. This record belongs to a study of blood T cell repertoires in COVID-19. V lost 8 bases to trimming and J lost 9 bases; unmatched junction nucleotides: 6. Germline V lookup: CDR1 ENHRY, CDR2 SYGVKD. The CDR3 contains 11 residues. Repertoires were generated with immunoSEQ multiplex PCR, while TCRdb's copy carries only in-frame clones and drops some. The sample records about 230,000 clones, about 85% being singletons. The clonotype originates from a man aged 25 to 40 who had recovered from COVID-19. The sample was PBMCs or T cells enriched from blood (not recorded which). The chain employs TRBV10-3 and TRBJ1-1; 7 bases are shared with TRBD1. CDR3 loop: CAIQGTEKAFF. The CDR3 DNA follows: TGTGCCATCCAGGGGACAGAGAAAGCTTTCTTT.